These T cell receptor beta chains were read from a single sample in a study of blood T cell repertoires in COVID-19. TCRdb's copy holds only in-frame clones and misses some; the assay was immunoSEQ multiplex PCR. The sample lists approximately 94,000 clones, more than 75% seen once, with about 5% in the top ten. The sample consisted of peripheral blood. These receptors all come from a woman of 80 years or more with active COVID-19. Each CDR3 is given with its conserved first and last residue. The D gene is left open where the match is weak. Part of the rows lack a size; the others show once, few, many or a class for expanded clones.

J,D,V,size,DNA,CDR3
TRBJ2-2,NA,TRBV2,NA,TGTGCCACCAGTACGGGACTGACGAACACCGGGGAGCTGTTTTTT,CATSTGLTNTGELFF
TRBJ2-1,TRBD2,TRBV11-3,NA,TGTGCCAGCAGCCCCCGGGTAGCGGGAGCAGTCTACAATGAGCAGTTCTTC,CASSPRVAGAVYNEQFF
TRBJ1-3,TRBD1,TRBV28,NA,TGTGCCAGCAGAAGATCTACAGGGGTGTGGGAAAACACCATATATTTT,CASRRSTGVWENTIYF
TRBJ2-3,NA,TRBV11-2,NA,TGTGCCAGCAGCGTCCGAAGTCTAGCAGATACGCAGTATTTT,CASSVRSLADTQYF
TRBJ2-1,TRBD2,TRBV30,NA,TGTGCCTGGAGTGTATGGGGACTAGCGGGAGTCCTTGAGCAGTTCTTC,CAWSVWGLAGVLEQFF
TRBJ2-5,TRBD2,TRBV15,NA,TGTGCCACCAGCAGAGATTACGATGCGGGAGCCCAAGAGACCCAGTACTTC,CATSRDYDAGAQETQYF
TRBJ1-6,TRBD1,TRBV5-6,NA,TGTGCCAGCCCGCGGACAGGCCCAAATAATTCACCCCTCCACTTT,CASPRTGPNNSPLHF
TRBJ2-7,TRBD1,TRBV6-6,NA,TGTGCCAGCAGTTCGACAGGGGGCCTCTACGAGCAGTACTTC,CASSSTGGLYEQYF
TRBJ2-7,NA,TRBV6-6,NA,TGTGCCAGCAGTTACTTGAGGGAGCAGTACTTC,CASSYLREQYF
TRBJ2-3,NA,TRBV7-2,NA,TGTGCCAGCAGCTTAGCCCTAGTGACAGATACGCAGTATTTT,CASSLALVTDTQYF
TRBJ2-3,TRBD2,TRBV7-3,NA,TGTGCCAGCAGCTTACAGGGTTCAGCGGGAGACGCAGATACGCAGTATTTT,CASSLQGSAGDADTQYF
TRBJ1-1,NA,TRBV5-1,few,TGCGCCAGCAGCTTGGCAGGGTTATGGACTGAAGCTTTCTTT,CASSLAGLWTEAFF
TRBJ2-7,NA,TRBV12-1,NA,TGTGCCAGCAGCGCCGGGGGACTAGCGGGTTCCCATTCCTACGAGCAGTACTTC,CASSAGGLAGSHSYEQYF
TRBJ2-1,NA,TRBV11-3,once,TGTGCCAGCAGCTTTTCTAGAGACAATGAGCAGTTCTTC,CASSFSRDNEQFF
TRBJ2-7,NA,TRBV10-3,NA,TGTGCCATCAGTGAATCGGCGTCCGGGGGGCTGAACGAGCAGTACTTC,CAISESASGGLNEQYF
TRBJ2-2,TRBD2,TRBV9,NA,TGTGCCAGCAGCGTAGACGGGAGGGCCACCGGGGAGCTGTTTTTT,CASSVDGRATGELFF
TRBJ2-7,NA,TRBV6-6,NA,TGTGCCAGCGGAGGGGTATACGAGCAGTACTTC,CASGGVYEQYF
TRBJ2-1,TRBD2,TRBV6-6,NA,TGTGCCAGCAGTCGACTAGCGGGAGTATCCTACAATGAGCAGTTCTTC,CASSRLAGVSYNEQFF
TRBJ1-1,NA,TRBV25-1,NA,TGTGCCAGCACCCCCGGGGACACTGAAGCTTTCTTT,CASTPGDTEAFF
TRBJ2-1,TRBD2,TRBV6-5,NA,TGTGCCAGCAATCGCGGGAGCTCCTACAATGAGCAGTTCTTC,CASNRGSSYNEQFF
TRBJ2-7,TRBD2,TRBV9,few,TGTGCCAGCAGCGTATCCGGCGGGAGTATGTACGAGCAGTACTTC,CASSVSGGSMYEQYF
TRBJ1-2,TRBD1,TRBV5-1,NA,TGCGCCAGCAGCCCCGGGACAGTCAAACATGGCTACACCTTC,CASSPGTVKHGYTF
TRBJ1-1,NA,TRBV5-1,NA,TGCGCCAGCAGCTCTTCCCCGACGACAGTGAACACTGAAGCTTTCTTT,CASSSSPTTVNTEAFF
TRBJ2-1,TRBD2,TRBV10-3,NA,TGTGCCATCAGTGATCTCCGGGGGGGCTCCTACAATGAGCAGTTCTTC,CAISDLRGGSYNEQFF
TRBJ1-2,TRBD1,TRBV28,NA,TGTGCCAGCAGTTTCTCTGGACAGGGGATGAACTACACCTTC,CASSFSGQGMNYTF
TRBJ2-2,TRBD2,TRBV6-2/TRBV6-3,NA,TGTGCCAGCAGTTACCCATCTAGCGGGAGGGCCCTCACCGGGGAGCTGTTTTTT,CASSYPSSGRALTGELFF
TRBJ2-1,NA,TRBV9,NA,TGTGCCAGCAGCGTACATAGCAGGGCCAGCTCCTACAATGAGCAGTTCTTC,CASSVHSRASSYNEQFF
TRBJ1-3,NA,TRBV18,NA,TGTGCCAGCTCACCAGTCTTCTACGAGGGCTTTGGAAACACCATATATTTT,CASSPVFYEGFGNTIYF
TRBJ2-1,NA,TRBV7-9,NA,TGTGCCACAAACCCGGGATTTACCCACAATGAGCAGTTCTTC,CATNPGFTHNEQFF
TRBJ2-1,TRBD2,TRBV4-3,NA,TGCGCCAGCAGCCAAGTACCCGCGGGAGGAAACAATGAGCAGTTCTTC,CASSQVPAGGNNEQFF
TRBJ2-5,NA,TRBV7-9,NA,TGTGCCAGCAGCCCGGCCATAAGAGGGCAAGAGACCCAGTACTTC,CASSPAIRGQETQYF
TRBJ2-3,NA,TRBV27,NA,TGTGCCAGCTCCAGGGTGAGAGATACGCAGTATTTT,CASSRVRDTQYF
TRBJ2-1,TRBD2,TRBV2,NA,TGTGCCAGCATCTACGGGGGGAACAATGAGCAGTTCTTC,CASIYGGNNEQFF
TRBJ2-1,NA,TRBV19,few,TGTGCCAGTAGCCCCACTAGCTCCAGCTCCTACAATGAGCAGTTCTTC,CASSPTSSSSYNEQFF
TRBJ2-3,TRBD2,TRBV27,NA,TGTGCCAGCAGGGATAGCGGGAGGGCGGACGCAGATACGCAGTATTTT,CASRDSGRADADTQYF
TRBJ2-1,TRBD2,TRBV6-5,NA,TGTGCCAGCAGTCGACTAGCGGGAGTGGACAATGAGCAGTTCTTC,CASSRLAGVDNEQFF
TRBJ2-3,TRBD1,TRBV28,NA,TGTGCCAGCAGGGGACAGGGGTCCCTCACAGATACGCAGTATTTT,CASRGQGSLTDTQYF
TRBJ2-7,TRBD2,TRBV11-2,few,TGTGCCAGCAGCCCCGGACTAGCGGGAGCTAACGAGCAGTACTTC,CASSPGLAGANEQYF
TRBJ1-4,NA,TRBV15,NA,TGTGCCACCAGCAGGGGGGGGGTCGGAGAAAAACTGTTTTTT,CATSRGGVGEKLFF
TRBJ2-3,TRBD2,TRBV6-4,once,TGTGCCAGCAGTGACTCGGCGGGAGCTCCTGGAGATACGCAGTATTTT,CASSDSAGAPGDTQYF
TRBJ2-2,NA,TRBV27,NA,TGTGCCAGCAATTACAGGGATACCGGGGAGCTGTTTTTT,CASNYRDTGELFF
TRBJ2-7,NA,TRBV5-1,NA,TGCGCCAGCAGCCTCACTCTCCGGACAGCCTCTCCCTACGAGCAGTACTTC,CASSLTLRTASPYEQYF
TRBJ2-6,TRBD1,TRBV27,NA,TGTGCCAGCAGTTTTCTAGTGGGACAGGGGACCTCTGGGGCCAACGTCCTGACTTTC,CASSFLVGQGTSGANVLTF
TRBJ2-1,NA,TRBV7-8,NA,TGTGCCAGCAGCCGCCGGGCGGTTAGCGAAGAGCAGTTCTTC,CASSRRAVSEEQFF
TRBJ2-7,NA,TRBV28,NA,TGTGCCAGCAGTTACCGGGACGGGAGATACGAGCAGTACTTC,CASSYRDGRYEQYF
TRBJ2-3,NA,TRBV7-9,NA,TGTGCCATCGATACGGGAAGCACAGATACGCAGTATTTT,CAIDTGSTDTQYF
TRBJ2-7,NA,TRBV5-1,once,TGCGCCAGCAGCTTGCCCCACTCCTCCATCGAGCAGTACTTC,CASSLPHSSIEQYF
TRBJ1-2,NA,TRBV9,NA,TGTGCCAGCAGCGTAGGGGCCCCCCTGGCCGATCGGGGCTACACCTTC,CASSVGAPLADRGYTF
TRBJ2-2,NA,TRBV28,NA,TGTGCCAGCAGACACACCGGGACTCCATACACCGGGGAGCTGTTTTTT,CASRHTGTPYTGELFF
TRBJ2-6,TRBD1,TRBV5-4,NA,TGTGCCAGCAGCTATGGACAGGAACACTCTGGGGCCAACGTCCTGACTTTC,CASSYGQEHSGANVLTF
TRBJ2-3,NA,TRBV14,NA,TGTGCCAGCAGCCAAGATAAGCGCTGGTCGGATACGCAGTATTTT,CASSQDKRWSDTQYF
TRBJ2-6,NA,TRBV21-1,NA,TGTGCCAGCAGCAAAGTGCAGGACAGGGCGACTGGGGGGGCCAACGTCCTGACTTTC,CASSKVQDRATGGANVLTF
TRBJ2-3,NA,TRBV29-1,NA,TGCAGCGTTTCGGCCAGGCAAGGCACAGATACGCAGTATTTT,CSVSARQGTDTQYF